A selection of T cell receptor beta chains follows, all from one sample in a study of blood T cell repertoires in COVID-19. Sequenced by immunoSEQ multiplex PCR; TCRdb stores in-frame clones only, minus some. Of 250,000 to 350,000 clones listed, 87% are singletons. Sample: peripheral blood. These receptors were taken from a woman in her 50s who had recovered from COVID-19. CDR3s include the opening cysteine and the closing phenylalanine or tryptophan. Each record gives: CDR3 DNA, CDR3 protein, J gene, D gene, CDR3 length, V gene, clone size. D genes are given only for firm matches. Some rows mark clone size as missing; the rest say once, few, many or name a class of expanded clone.

CDR3 DNA: TGTGCCAGCAGCCTCCGGACTTTTCCCACAGATACGCAGTATTTT
CDR3 protein: CASSLRTFPTDTQYF
J gene: TRBJ2-3
D gene: -
CDR3 length: 15
V gene: TRBV7-2
clone size: -

CDR3 DNA: TGTGCCAGCAGTCTCCGGGACATTCACGGCTACACCTTC
CDR3 protein: CASSLRDIHGYTF
J gene: TRBJ1-2
D gene: -
CDR3 length: 13
V gene: TRBV27
clone size: once

CDR3 DNA: TGTGCCAGCAGTGCCCCAACCGGGACAAAGGACACTGAAGCTTTCTTT
CDR3 protein: CASSAPTGTKDTEAFF
J gene: TRBJ1-1
D gene: -
CDR3 length: 16
V gene: TRBV28
clone size: -

CDR3 DNA: TGTGCCAGCAGCTCTCCACAGGGGTTTGGCTACACCTTC
CDR3 protein: CASSSPQGFGYTF
J gene: TRBJ1-2
D gene: TRBD1
CDR3 length: 13
V gene: TRBV11-2
clone size: -

CDR3 DNA: TGTGCCAGCAGCTTGGGACAGGGGGGTGGCTACACCTTC
CDR3 protein: CASSLGQGGGYTF
J gene: TRBJ1-2
D gene: TRBD1
CDR3 length: 13
V gene: TRBV11-2
clone size: -

CDR3 DNA: TGTGCCAGCAGCTTGTCCACGGGGAACACTGAAGCTTTCTTT
CDR3 protein: CASSLSTGNTEAFF
J gene: TRBJ1-1
D gene: -
CDR3 length: 14
V gene: TRBV7-3
clone size: few

CDR3 DNA: TGTGCCAGCAGTTTTTCACCGGGCAGGGGACCCAATCAGCCCCAGCATTTT
CDR3 protein: CASSFSPGRGPNQPQHF
J gene: TRBJ1-5
D gene: -
CDR3 length: 17
V gene: TRBV28
clone size: few

CDR3 DNA: TGTGCCAGTAGTGCAGGACAGTCCGGCCAGCCCCAGCATTTT
CDR3 protein: CASSAGQSGQPQHF
J gene: TRBJ1-5
D gene: -
CDR3 length: 14
V gene: TRBV19
clone size: -

CDR3 DNA: TGCGCCAGCAGCCAAGAACCCCTAACGTCCTACGAGCAGTACTTC
CDR3 protein: CASSQEPLTSYEQYF
J gene: TRBJ2-7
D gene: -
CDR3 length: 15
V gene: TRBV4-3
clone size: once

CDR3 DNA: TGTGCCAGTAGTATCGACAGGTGGCGTGGCTACACCTTC
CDR3 protein: CASSIDRWRGYTF
J gene: TRBJ1-2
D gene: -
CDR3 length: 13
V gene: TRBV19
clone size: -

CDR3 DNA: TGTGCCAGCAGTTACCTGGGACTACCTGGGGATGAGCAGTTCTTC
CDR3 protein: CASSYLGLPGDEQFF
J gene: TRBJ2-1
D gene: TRBD2
CDR3 length: 15
V gene: TRBV6-2/TRBV6-3
clone size: -

CDR3 DNA: TGCGCCAGCAGCCAAGATCCCCCCCTAGCGGTTAACAATGAGCAGTTCTTC
CDR3 protein: CASSQDPPLAVNNEQFF
J gene: TRBJ2-1
D gene: TRBD2
CDR3 length: 17
V gene: TRBV4-3
clone size: -

CDR3 DNA: TGCGCCAGCAGCCAAGTTATAGCAGATACGCAGTATTTT
CDR3 protein: CASSQVIADTQYF
J gene: TRBJ2-3
D gene: -
CDR3 length: 13
V gene: TRBV4-3
clone size: -

CDR3 DNA: TGTGCCACCAGCACCGGGGGAATCGGCAATCAGCCCCAGCATTTT
CDR3 protein: CATSTGGIGNQPQHF
J gene: TRBJ1-5
D gene: -
CDR3 length: 15
V gene: TRBV15
clone size: -

CDR3 DNA: TGTGCCAGCAGTGGACTCTTGTCCTGGAACTCCTACGAGCAGTACTTC
CDR3 protein: CASSGLLSWNSYEQYF
J gene: TRBJ2-7
D gene: -
CDR3 length: 16
V gene: TRBV6-1
clone size: -

CDR3 DNA: TGTGCCAGCAGTACGCGGAGGCGAACTAATGAAAAACTGTTTTTT
CDR3 protein: CASSTRRRTNEKLFF
J gene: TRBJ1-4
D gene: -
CDR3 length: 15
V gene: TRBV6-5
clone size: -

CDR3 DNA: TGTGCCAGCTCACCCGCGGGGGCGGACAGCACTGAAGCTTTCTTT
CDR3 protein: CASSPAGADSTEAFF
J gene: TRBJ1-1
D gene: -
CDR3 length: 15
V gene: TRBV18
clone size: -

CDR3 DNA: TGTGCCAGCAGTTTAAAGGGGTGGAGCGGGAGAACCTACAATGAGCAGTTCTTC
CDR3 protein: CASSLKGWSGRTYNEQFF
J gene: TRBJ2-1
D gene: TRBD2
CDR3 length: 18
V gene: TRBV28
clone size: -

CDR3 DNA: TGTACCATCAAAGGACAGGAGGTGGGCGAGCAGTACTTC
CDR3 protein: CTIKGQEVGEQYF
J gene: TRBJ2-7
D gene: TRBD1
CDR3 length: 13
V gene: TRBV10-3
clone size: -

CDR3 DNA: TGTGCCAGTAGTATCGGGAGCGGGAGCACAGATACGCAGTATTTT
CDR3 protein: CASSIGSGSTDTQYF
J gene: TRBJ2-3
D gene: -
CDR3 length: 15
V gene: TRBV19
clone size: -

CDR3 DNA: TGTGCCAGCAGCCAAGGGAGGGGACTCGAGCAGTTCTTC
CDR3 protein: CASSQGRGLEQFF
J gene: TRBJ2-1
D gene: -
CDR3 length: 13
V gene: TRBV14
clone size: -

CDR3 DNA: TGTGCCAGCTTTCTGGGGCCCACCGGGGAGCTGTTTTTT
CDR3 protein: CASFLGPTGELFF
J gene: TRBJ2-2
D gene: -
CDR3 length: 13
V gene: TRBV2
clone size: -

CDR3 DNA: TGTGCCAGCAGCCGTACTTCTAGAGGACTAGCGTCCGAGCAGTACTTC
CDR3 protein: CASSRTSRGLASEQYF
J gene: TRBJ2-7
D gene: TRBD2
CDR3 length: 16
V gene: TRBV9
clone size: -

CDR3 DNA: TGCAGCGCTGGGACTAGCGGTTACAATGAGCAGTTCTTC
CDR3 protein: CSAGTSGYNEQFF
J gene: TRBJ2-1
D gene: TRBD2
CDR3 length: 13
V gene: TRBV29-1
clone size: -

CDR3 DNA: TGTGCCAGCAGCTTAGGGGCGGACCGGGGCTATGGCTACACCTTC
CDR3 protein: CASSLGADRGYGYTF
J gene: TRBJ1-2
D gene: -
CDR3 length: 15
V gene: TRBV7-2
clone size: few

CDR3 DNA: TGCAGCGTTGATGTTAGCTATGGCTACACCTTC
CDR3 protein: CSVDVSYGYTF
J gene: TRBJ1-2
D gene: -
CDR3 length: 11
V gene: TRBV29-1
clone size: -

CDR3 DNA: TGTGCCAGCAGCCCTACCGCGGGGGGGCTATACGAGCAGTACTTC
CDR3 protein: CASSPTAGGLYEQYF
J gene: TRBJ2-7
D gene: TRBD2
CDR3 length: 15
V gene: TRBV27
clone size: once

CDR3 DNA: TGTGCCAGCAGTTATCCCCCCATCAGGAGCAGGGAAGCGCACGAGCAGTACTTC
CDR3 protein: CASSYPPIRSREAHEQYF
J gene: TRBJ2-7
D gene: -
CDR3 length: 18
V gene: TRBV6-2/TRBV6-3
clone size: -

CDR3 DNA: TGTGCCATAGGGCTAGCGAGAGGGGTCAATGAGCAGTTCTTC
CDR3 protein: CAIGLARGVNEQFF
J gene: TRBJ2-1
D gene: -
CDR3 length: 14
V gene: TRBV6-5
clone size: -

CDR3 DNA: TGTGCCAGCAGTTACCAACAGGTCTCTGGGGCCAACGTCCTGACTTTC
CDR3 protein: CASSYQQVSGANVLTF
J gene: TRBJ2-6
D gene: -
CDR3 length: 16
V gene: TRBV6-5
clone size: -

CDR3 DNA: TGTGCCAGAAGCCCACCCCGGGAAGCCACAGATACGCAGTATTTT
CDR3 protein: CARSPPREATDTQYF
J gene: TRBJ2-3
D gene: -
CDR3 length: 15
V gene: TRBV5-3
clone size: -

CDR3 DNA: TGTGCCAGCAGTTACCGAACGGGGAGTATTACCCCTGAAGCTTTCTTT
CDR3 protein: CASSYRTGSITPEAFF
J gene: TRBJ1-1
D gene: -
CDR3 length: 16
V gene: TRBV6-5
clone size: -

CDR3 DNA: TGTGCCAGCAGGGACGGGACAAGAACCTACGAGCAGTACTTC
CDR3 protein: CASRDGTRTYEQYF
J gene: TRBJ2-7
D gene: -
CDR3 length: 14
V gene: TRBV6-5
clone size: -

CDR3 DNA: TGCGCCAGCAGCCGCGGGGCTATTCAGGGCTACGCCGGGGAGCTGTTTTTT
CDR3 protein: CASSRGAIQGYAGELFF
J gene: TRBJ2-2
D gene: -
CDR3 length: 17
V gene: TRBV4-1
clone size: few

CDR3 DNA: TGCGCCAGCAGCCAAGAACCAGGGTTTTACAATGAGCAGTTCTTC
CDR3 protein: CASSQEPGFYNEQFF
J gene: TRBJ2-1
D gene: -
CDR3 length: 15
V gene: TRBV4-1
clone size: -

CDR3 DNA: TGTGCCATCAGTGGGACTAGCGGGAGCTACAATGAGCAGTTCTTC
CDR3 protein: CAISGTSGSYNEQFF
J gene: TRBJ2-1
D gene: TRBD2
CDR3 length: 15
V gene: TRBV10-3
clone size: -

CDR3 DNA: TGTGCCAGCAGTTCCGGAGACGAGCAGTACTTC
CDR3 protein: CASSSGDEQYF
J gene: TRBJ2-7
D gene: -
CDR3 length: 11
V gene: TRBV27
clone size: few

CDR3 DNA: TGTGCCAGCAGCTTAGTCTTAGGGGGAGTATTTAGCACAGATACGCAGTATTTT
CDR3 protein: CASSLVLGGVFSTDTQYF
J gene: TRBJ2-3
D gene: -
CDR3 length: 18
V gene: TRBV7-2
clone size: -